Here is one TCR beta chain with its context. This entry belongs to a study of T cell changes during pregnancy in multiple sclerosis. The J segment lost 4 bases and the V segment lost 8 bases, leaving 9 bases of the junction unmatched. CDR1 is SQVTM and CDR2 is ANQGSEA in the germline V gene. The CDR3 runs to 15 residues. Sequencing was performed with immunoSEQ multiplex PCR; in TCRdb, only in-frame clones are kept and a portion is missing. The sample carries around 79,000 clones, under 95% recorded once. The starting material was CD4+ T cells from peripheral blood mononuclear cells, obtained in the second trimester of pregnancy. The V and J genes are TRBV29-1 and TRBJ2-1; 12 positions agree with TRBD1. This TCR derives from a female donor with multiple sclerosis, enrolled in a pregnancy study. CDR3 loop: CSSDRDRGQYNEQFF. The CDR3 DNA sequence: TGCAGCTCGGATCGGGACAGGGGGCAGTACAATGAGCAGTTCTTC.